This T cell receptor beta chain came from a study of metastatic and nonmetastatic thyroid tumors. Study information: Repertoire comparison spanned blood and tumor or nodule tissue of malignant and benign thyroid patients.

Overall study results and limits: TCR beta diversity was reportedly significantly higher in malignant thyroid tumors than benign nodules, in blood and tumor.

As concerns this clone: What it binds is not known.

Source study methods: For papillary thyroid cancer, a distant-metastasis classifier was constructed from CDR3 differences observed across clinicopathological groups. TCRdb reprocessed the PCR reads using MiXCR. The authors' filters were not applied to this entry. This table holds 30,000 to 35,000 clones, approximately 34% found once. Every patient underwent thyroid surgery untreated. From germline, CDR1 is LNHDA and CDR2 SQIVND (reference sequence). The trim removed 5 bases at V and 6 bases at J, leaving 3 bases unmatched. This CDR3 is 14 amino acids long. The origin of this receptor is a female donor with papillary thyroid cancer or a benign thyroid nodule (not recorded which). Some clones in this sample may be carry-over from other donors' samples. The chain joins TRBV19 to TRBJ2-7; 14 nucleotides agree with TRBD2. Sample: tumor tissue. The CDR3 reads CASSPGLAGGEQYF. DNA for the CDR3: TGTGCCAGTAGTCCCGGACTAGCGGGAGGCGAGCAGTACTTC.